This TCR beta chain was captured by sequencing in a study of T-cell memory formation after mild COVID-19. Whole-study context: The TCR clusters were mostly specific to one donor. Study results and limitations: Contracting clones, day 15 to 85, had balanced CD4/CD8, and later expanders favored CD4+. What remained unconfirmed was the SARS-CoV-2 specificity of second-wave clones peaking on day 37.

The sample holds many counts of this clonotype. Its antigen is unknown. The trim removed 4 bases at V and 3 bases at J, leaving 4 bases unmatched. Germline CDR1 LGHNA, CDR2 YSLEER. CDR3 length: 15 residues. One entry per CDR3 protein, called by TCRdb with MiXCR from the 5' RACE reads. The table shows about 82,000 distinct CDR3 sequences, with about 16% occurring only once. The chain carries TRBV4-3 and TRBJ2-2; 8 bases are a match to TRBD1. Sequences were obtained from PBMCs or a T cell subset sorted from them (not recorded which). The clonotype was recovered from a man younger than 30 who had mild COVID-19 (a few samples of this study predate the infection). Cell type and time point are not known. Here the CDR3 reads CASSLDRGDTGELFF. CDR3 sequence (DNA): TGCGCCAGCAGCCTCGACAGGGGAGACACCGGGGAGCTGTTTTTT.